This entry concerns a single T cell receptor beta chain. Its antigen is undetermined. The data derive from a study of T cell responses to AZD1222 COVID-19 vaccine. General study points: Reportedly, close to half of spike-specific TCRs are directed against unmutated variant regions. Recipients of AZD1222 seropositive at baseline numbered only 5 or 6.

TCRdb's table, derived via immunoSEQ multiplex PCR, lists solely in-frame clones and lacks some. The sample includes fewer than 110,000 clones, approximately 87% of them seen just once. Germline V gene sequence: CDR1 PRHDT, CDR2 FYEKMQ (reference sequence). After removal of 5 bases from V and 0 bases from J, the junction contained 4 bases not matched to a gene. The CDR3 runs to 17 residues. This specimen consisted of peripheral blood, obtained 28 days after the second AZD1222 dose. The clonotype comes from an adult who received the AZD1222 COVID-19 vaccine. This rearrangement joins TRBV13 to TRBJ2-6; 10 positions agree with TRBD1. The CDR3 DNA reads as TGTGCCAGCAGCGACAGGGGGCTGATCTCTGGGGCCAACGTCCTGACTTTC. Its protein product is CASSDRGLISGANVLTF.